These 15 T cell receptor beta chains originate from one sample sequenced in a study of shared clonotypes between healthy human individuals. Naive CD8 cells lacked CD45RO and underwent positive selection for CCR7, leaving out terminally differentiated effector memory CD45RA+ cells. Measured with immunoSEQ multiplex PCR; TCRdb has only the in-frame clones, and not every one. The sample has some 630,000 clones; approximately 96% are singletons. Material: naive CD8+ T cells sorted from blood. These receptor sequences come from a woman in her twenties or thirties in good health.

This chain uses TRBV30 with TRBJ1-5; D is unclear. The CDR3 has 14 residues. The germline gives CDR1 GTSNPN, CDR2 SVGIG (reference sequence). V was pared by 1 base and J by 0 bases, with 7 bases between. In nucleotides, the CDR3 is TGTGCCTGGAGTGCGACTCTTAGCAATCAGCCCCAGCATTTT. It yields the protein CAWSATLSNQPQHF. Looking up the rest from reference TRBV30 and TRBJ1-5 gives the full variable domain: SQTIHQWPATLVQPVGSPLSLECTVEGTSNPNLYWYRQAAGRGLQLLFYSVGIGQISSEVPQNLSASRPQDRQFILSSKKLLLSDSGFYLCAWSATLSNQPQHFGDGTRLSIL.

The J gene is TRBJ2-7, the V gene TRBV7-8; D assignment may be TRBD1 or TRBD2 (6 bases each). The CDR3 sequence is 15 residues long. V gave up 2 bases and J gave up 4 bases, with 15 bases separating them. Germline V gene lookup returns CDR1 SGHVS and CDR2 FQNEAQ. CDR3 DNA sequence: TGTGCCAGCAGCTTACACCTCGGAGGGGGTTACGAGCAGTACTTC. Its protein is CASSLHLGGGYEQYF. The full variable domain, in which reference TRBV7-8 and TRBJ2-7 provide the parts outside the CDR3, is GAGVSQSPRYKVAKRGQDVALRCDPISGHVSLFWYQQALGQGPEFLTYFQNEAQLDKSGLPSDRFFAERPEGSVSTLKIQRTQQEDSAVYLCASSLHLGGGYEQYFGPGTRLTVT.

A note on this clone: Other DNA sequences of this sample code for an identical CDR3. The genes are TRBV7-9 and TRBJ2-1, with 11 bases that match TRBD1. V shed 5 bases and J 7 bases; nucleotides not matched to a gene: 7. The CDR3 is made up of 15 amino acids. The germline V gene encodes CDR1 SEHNR and CDR2 FQNEAQ (reference sequence). This CDR3 reads CASSLGQGARNEQFF. The CDR3 DNA reads as TGTGCCAGCAGCCTAGGACAGGGGGCGCGGAATGAGCAGTTCTTC.

This chain links TRBV13 with TRBJ2-7; TRBD2 matches 8 bases. Germline CDR1 is PRHDT and CDR2 is FYEKMQ (reference sequence). V was clipped by 2 bases and J by 3 bases; unmatched bases: 6. This CDR3 spans 15 amino acids. CDR3 region: CASSLSGLVIYEQYF. The CDR3 region has the DNA TGTGCCAGCAGCTTATCGGGACTAGTTATCTACGAGCAGTACTTC.

The chain carries TRBV11-2 and TRBJ2-2; no clear D. CDR1 and CDR2 from the germline V gene are SGHAT and FQNNGV. The CDR3 spans 13 residues. Trimming removed 6 bases at V and 2 bases at J, with 7 bases between. In DNA form, the CDR3 reads TGTGCCAGCAGGGAAGGAAACACCGGGGAGCTGTTTTTT. Translating it yields CASREGNTGELFF.

This rearrangement joins TRBV5-8 to TRBJ2-3, with D unclear. Germline V CDR1 and CDR2: SGHTS, YDEGEE. V lost 0 bases to trimming and J lost 3 bases, with 8 bases between them. The CDR3 has 14 residues. DNA of the CDR3: TGTGCCAGCAGCTTGGTCCCCACTACAGATACGCAGTATTTT. Its protein product is CASSLVPTTDTQYF.

The chain has TRBV7-8 and TRBJ1-5; TRBD1 is a possible D gene (6 bases). The CDR3 extends over 14 amino acids. In germline, CDR1 is SGHVS, CDR2 FQNEAQ. Between the trimmed V and J ends, which lost 2 bases and 7 bases, there was a span of 12 bases. The CDR3 spells CASSLRTVGQPQHF. CDR3 in DNA: TGTGCCAGCAGCTTAAGGACAGTAGGCCAGCCCCAGCATTTT.

This chain links TRBV5-1 with TRBJ1-1; D gene uncertain. CDR1 SGHRS and CDR2 YFSETQ come from the germline V gene. With 0 bases removed from V and 3 bases from J, the gap between germline ends came to 9 bases. The CDR3 runs 14 residues. The CDR3 region has the DNA TGCGCCAGCAGCTTGGGGGCAGGCTACACTGAAGCTTTCTTT. This sequence encodes CASSLGAGYTEAFF. The full variable domain, its missing parts supplied by reference TRBV5-1 and TRBJ1-1, is KAGVTQTPRYLIKTRGQQVTLSCSPISGHRSVSWYQQTPGQGLQFLFEYFSETQRNKGNFPGRFSGRQFSNSRSEMNVSTLELGDSALYLCASSLGAGYTEAFFGQGTRLTVV.

This chain connects TRBV15 to TRBJ2-5, with TRBD1 as a possible D gene (5 bases). The CDR3 spans 15 residues. The V end lost 3 bases, the J end lost 1 base, and 12 bases lay between the germline ends. The germline gives CDR1 LNHNV, CDR2 YYDKDF (reference sequence). CDR3 sequence reads: CATSSLRVSQETQYF. The CDR3 region has the DNA TGTGCCACCAGCAGCCTCAGGGTTAGCCAAGAGACCCAGTACTTC.

The chain couples TRBV27 to TRBJ1-5, with no clear D. The CDR3 extends over 13 amino acids. The V end lost 5 bases, the J end lost 7 bases, and 12 bases lay between the germline ends. Germline values: CDR1 MNHEY, CDR2 SMNVEV (reference sequence). Written as DNA, the CDR3 is TGTGCCAGCAGTCCCTTGGGTGGGCAGCCCCAGCATTTT. It translates to CASSPLGGQPQHF.

V usage is TRBV27 and J usage is TRBJ2-7; TRBD1 agrees at 8 bases. Germline trimming cut 0 bases from V and 6 bases from J; bases unmatched to any gene: 10. Germline values: CDR1 MNHEY, CDR2 SMNVEV (reference sequence). CDR3 size: 16 residues. CDR3 DNA: TGTGCCAGCAGTTTATCCAGGGGGCCGGTTTTCGGCGAGCAGTACTTC. It translates to CASSLSRGPVFGEQYF.

The V and J genes are TRBV19 and TRBJ2-1; the match to TRBD1 covers 9 bases. The CDR3 consists of 13 residues. The V and J ends lost 10 bases and 8 bases, in that order; junction bases with no gene match: 9. Germline assignment: CDR1 LNHDA and CDR2 SQIVND (reference sequence). CDR3 sequence: CATIRTGDDEQFF. The CDR3 DNA follows: TGTGCCACTATAAGGACAGGGGACGATGAGCAGTTCTTC.

The V gene is TRBV28, the J gene TRBJ2-3; 7 positions match TRBD2. This CDR3 is 16 amino acids long. The V segment lost 8 bases and the J segment 2 bases; nucleotides outside the gene matches: 13. The germline gives CDR1 MDHEN, CDR2 SYDVKM. CDR3 sequence: CASYSGTERDTDTQYF. Here the CDR3 DNA reads TGTGCCAGCTACTCAGGGACTGAGCGGGACACAGATACGCAGTATTTT.

The CDR3 region is CASSVRTGGTGELFF. For the CDR3, the DNA is TGTGCCAGCAGCGTCCGGACAGGGGGCACCGGGGAGCTGTTTTTT. The chain combines TRBV9 with TRBJ2-2, with 10 nucleotides matching TRBD1. V shed 2 bases and J 4 bases; nucleotides not matched to a gene: 2. Germline CDR1 and CDR2: SGDLS and YYNGEE. The CDR3 contains 15 residues. Based on the CDR3 plus reference TRBV9 and TRBJ2-2, the full variable domain is DSGVTQTPKHLITATGQRVTLRCSPRSGDLSVYWYQQSLDQGLQFLIQYYNGEERAKGNILERFSAQQFPDLHSELNLSSLELGDSALYFCASSVRTGGTGELFFGEGSRLTVL.

This chain uses TRBV6-1 with TRBJ2-7; 7 nucleotides match TRBD2. The CDR3 extends over 15 amino acids. Trimming took 2 bases from V and 0 from J; bases not matched to a gene: 4. The V gene's germline CDR1 is MNHNS and CDR2 SASEGT. The CDR3 loop is CASSELAASSYEQYF. The CDR3 DNA reads TGTGCCAGCAGTGAACTAGCGGCAAGCTCCTACGAGCAGTACTTC.